The 13 T cell receptor beta chains in this list originate from one sample, sequenced in a study of brain T cells in children with intractable seizures. The assay was immunoSEQ multiplex PCR, and TCRdb's table has in-frame clones only and misses some. The sample shows tens of thousands of clones, 90% to 95% of them seen only once. The sample was peripheral blood, taken at surgery. These receptors were collected from a boy aged 5-17 years with focal cortical dysplasia and intractable seizures.

The chain employs TRBV9 and TRBJ2-2, with D possibly being TRBD1 (6 bases). Trimming removed 4 bases from V and 2 bases from J, with 15 bases in between. CDR1 SGDLS and CDR2 YYNGEE come from the germline V gene. This CDR3 comprises 16 residues. CDR3 bases: TGTGCCAGCAGCTCTACCCCGGGACACAACACCGGGGAGCTGTTTTTT. It is translated as CASSSTPGHNTGELFF.

This chain links TRBV28 with TRBJ2-5, with D unclear. Trimming pared 3 bases from V and 1 base from J, leaving 12 bases between. Germline loops: CDR1 MDHEN, CDR2 SYDVKM. The CDR3 runs to 15 residues. The CDR3 DNA sequence: TGTGCCAGCAGTTTCCTTCCGGCGGTCCAAGAGACCCAGTACTTC. Its translation: CASSFLPAVQETQYF.

The chain combines TRBV27 with TRBJ2-1; D unresolved. The CDR3 covers 14 residues. From germline, CDR1 is MNHEY and CDR2 SMNVEV (reference sequence). V was shortened by 5 bases and J by 6 bases, with 14 bases between the two germline ends. CDR3 residues: CASSPMLDGNEQFF. CDR3 sequence (DNA): TGTGCCAGCAGTCCGATGCTAGATGGCAATGAGCAGTTCTTC.

The rearrangement links TRBV29-1 to TRBJ2-1; a possible D gene is TRBD2 (5 bases). Trimming removed 6 bases at V and 0 bases at J, with 24 bases between. The CDR3 length is 18 residues. Per the germline V gene, CDR1 is SQVTM and CDR2 is ANQGSEA. CDR3 amino acids: CSVFREFVPDVSYNEQFF. In DNA, the CDR3 is TGCAGCGTCTTTAGGGAGTTCGTTCCTGATGTCTCCTACAATGAGCAGTTCTTC.

This sequence joins TRBV7-8 and TRBJ2-7; D remains ambiguous. The V gene's germline CDR1 is SGHVS and CDR2 FQNEAQ. V lost 0 bases to trimming and J lost 4 bases, with 13 bases between them. This CDR3 has 15 residues. The CDR3 loop is CASSLARNRRYEQYF. CDR3 DNA sequence: TGTGCCAGCAGCTTAGCGCGGAACCGAAGGTACGAGCAGTACTTC. Full variable domain (outside the CDR3, taken from reference TRBV7-8 and TRBJ2-7): GAGVSQSPRYKVAKRGQDVALRCDPISGHVSLFWYQQALGQGPEFLTYFQNEAQLDKSGLPSDRFFAERPEGSVSTLKIQRTQQEDSAVYLCASSLARNRRYEQYFGPGTRLTVT.

As DNA, the CDR3 is TGTGCCATCAGTAGCCTCCTTACTCCGTACGGGGAGCTGTTTTTT. Translation: CAISSLLTPYGELFF. This chain uses TRBV10-3 with TRBJ2-2, with D hard to call. Germline values: CDR1 ENHRY, CDR2 SYGVKD. The CDR3 is made up of 15 amino acids. The V gene lost 5 bases and the J gene lost 7 bases, with 17 bases spanning the gap.

The V gene is TRBV3-1 (or the pseudogene TRBV3-2), the J gene TRBJ2-1, with a tentative D call TRBD1 (5 bases). CDR3 length: 14 amino acids. V was pared by 0 bases and J by 8 bases, with 11 bases between. The V gene's germline CDR1 is LGHDT and CDR2 YNNKEL (reference sequence). CDR3 coding DNA: TGTGCCAGCAGCCAAGACAGGGTAAGCGATGAGCAGTTCTTC. Translation: CASSQDRVSDEQFF.

The chain is built from TRBV29-1 and TRBJ2-1, with D possibly TRBD1 on 6 matching bases. The germline V gene has CDR1 SQVTM and CDR2 ANQGSEA. The CDR3 extends over 13 amino acids. Trimming removed 8 bases from V and 3 bases from J, with 14 bases in between. The CDR3 coding sequence is TGCAGCTCTCGGACAGTTGACTACAATGAGCAGTTCTTC. This encodes CSSRTVDYNEQFF.

The V gene is TRBV5-1, the J gene TRBJ2-3; the D is unclear. The germline V gene encodes CDR1 SGHRS and CDR2 YFSETQ. This CDR3 region has 14 residues. V dropped 1 base and J dropped 10 bases, with 16 bases sitting between them. The CDR3 reads CASSLTSRSMAQYF. Here the CDR3 DNA reads TGCGCCAGCAGCTTGACGTCGCGAAGTATGGCGCAGTATTTT.

The chain uses TRBV5-1 and TRBJ2-7; 7 bases line up with TRBD2. This CDR3 spans 15 amino acids. V trimming: 0 bases; J trimming: 2 bases; junction bases outside the gene matches: 5. Germline CDR1 SGHRS, CDR2 YFSETQ. CDR3 residues: CASSLASGGAYEQYV. The CDR3 coding sequence is TGCGCCAGCAGCTTGGCTAGCGGAGGGGCCTACGAGCAGTACGTC.

The J gene is TRBJ1-1, the V gene TRBV18; tentative D call: TRBD1 (6 bases). The V end lost 4 bases, the J end lost 0 bases, and 24 bases lay between the germline ends. Germline CDR1 and CDR2: KGHSH and LQKENI. This CDR3 is built from 19 residues. The CDR3: CASSQGKFGQPLLNTEAFF. The CDR3 region has the DNA TGTGCCAGCTCACAGGGTAAATTCGGACAGCCCCTTCTGAACACTGAAGCTTTCTTT.

This rearrangement joins TRBV2 to TRBJ1-1; D remains unclear. The CDR3 is 15 residues long. V lost 2 bases, J lost 4 bases, and 14 bases lay in between. Germline V gene lookup returns CDR1 SNHLY and CDR2 FYNNEI. The CDR3 nucleotides read TGTGCCAGCAGTGAATGGCCCGAAAGCGGCACTGAAGCTTTCTTT. The encoded protein is CASSEWPESGTEAFF. The full variable domain, its missing parts supplied by reference TRBV2 and TRBJ1-1, is EPEVTQTPSHQVTQMGQEVILRCVPISNHLYFYWYRQILGQKVEFLVSFYNNEISEKSEIFDDQFSVERPDGSNFTLKIRSTKLEDSAMYFCASSEWPESGTEAFFGQGTRLTVV.

The CDR3 DNA reads as TGTGCCAGCAGCCATGAAACAGGGCAGCCCCAGCATTTT. As protein: CASSHETGQPQHF. V is TRBV6-5 and J is TRBJ1-5, with D perhaps TRBD1 (6 bases). Germline V gene sequence: CDR1 MNHEY, CDR2 SVGAGI. The ends were cut back, 6 bases at V and 7 bases at J, with 13 bases in the middle. There are 13 residues in the CDR3.